The 31 T cell receptor beta chains in this list originate from one sample, sequenced in a study of T cell repertoires in cytomegalovirus infection. MiXCR was run by TCRdb on the reads, yielding one entry per CDR3 protein. The sample includes some 680,000 distinct CDR3 sequences, roughly 36% of them seen just once. Sequencing was carried out using PBMCs. Receptor source: a human donor in good health (CMV status not recorded). Some clones in this sample may be carry-over from other donors' samples.

This clonotype has a count of ten or more. The chain joins TRBV6-5 to TRBJ2-3, with 8 bases matching TRBD2. The CDR3 length is 17 residues. V lost 2 bases, J lost 0 bases, and 7 bases stayed unmatched. Germline values: CDR1 MNHEY, CDR2 SVGAGI. The DNA of the CDR3 is TGTGCCAGCAGTTACGAGATTTCGGGAGGGAGCACAGATACGCAGTATTTT. Translating it yields CASSYEISGGSTDTQYF.

This clonotype was seen more than once but under ten times. The rearrangement joins TRBV7-8 to TRBJ2-2; D possibly corresponds to TRBD2 (5 bases). Trimming stripped 3 bases from V and 7 bases from J, with 18 bases between. Germline V CDR1 and CDR2: SGHVS, FQNEAQ. The CDR3 extends over 16 amino acids. The chain's CDR3 is CASSLVSGLLSGELFF. Written as DNA, the CDR3 is TGTGCCAGCAGCTTGGTCAGCGGACTCCTTAGCGGGGAGCTGTTTTTT.

This clonotype occurred once. V and J are TRBV6-2 or TRBV6-3 and TRBJ1-6, with D tentatively TRBD1 (5 bases). Deletions cut 5 bases from V and 10 bases from J, with 15 bases between. The CDR3 extends over 14 amino acids. Germline CDR1 MNHEY, CDR2 SVGEGT. CDR3 DNA sequence: TGTGCCAGCAGTGAAAGGGGCAGGGTGTCACCCCTCCACTTT. It is translated as CASSERGRVSPLHF.

The V call is TRBV6-2 or TRBV6-3, the J call TRBJ1-2; TRBD1 agrees at 8 bases. The CDR3 runs to 15 residues. With V trimmed by 4 bases and J by 5 bases, 9 bases remained unmatched. Germline V gives CDR1 MNHEY, CDR2 SVGEGT. The CDR3 sequence: CASSSWGTGMYGYTF. As DNA, the CDR3 is TGTGCCAGCAGTTCCTGGGGGACAGGAATGTATGGCTACACCTTC.

This clonotype showed up just once. The gene calls are TRBV20-1 and TRBJ1-5; D gene unclear. Looked up from germline, CDR1 is DFQATT and CDR2 is SNEGSKA (reference sequence). Trimming removed 8 bases from V and 0 bases from J, with 11 bases in between. The CDR3 is 13 residues long. This CDR3 reads CSSGRDSNQPQHF. The CDR3 DNA is TGCAGTTCCGGGAGAGATAGCAATCAGCCCCAGCATTTT.

This clonotype came up a few times. The rearrangement uses TRBV12-3 or TRBV12-4 and TRBJ1-6; D may be TRBD1 (5 bases). The CDR3 is 16 amino acids. The germline V and J ends were trimmed by 2 bases and 8 bases, with 16 bases remaining between them. CDR3 nucleotides: TGTGCCAGCAGTTTAACTGGGGCTGGAAGAGATTCACCCCTCCACTTT. Its translation is CASSLTGAGRDSPLHF.

This clonotype showed up many times. This chain joins TRBV12-3 or TRBV12-4 and TRBJ2-5; D unresolved. V lost 3 bases to trimming and J lost 4 bases, with 12 bases between them. The CDR3 loop spans 14 amino acids. The CDR3 reads CASSFLGNGETQYF. The CDR3 coding sequence is TGTGCCAGCAGTTTCTTGGGGAACGGAGAGACCCAGTACTTC.

This clonotype was counted only a few times. A junction boundary mismatches the germline segment, possibly from a read error. The chain carries TRBV5-4 and TRBJ2-7; 9 bases are a match to TRBD2. CDR1 is SGHNT and CDR2 is YYREEE in the germline V gene (reference sequence). This CDR3 comprises 17 residues. The CDR3 nucleotides are TGTGCCAGCAGTTTGGTCGGACCGACTAGCGGATTCTACGAGCAGTACTTC. Encoded protein: CASSLVGPTSGFYEQYF. Full variable domain (missing parts from reference TRBV5-4 and TRBJ2-7): ETGVTQSPTHLIKTRGQQVTLRCSSQSGHNTVSWYQQALGQGPQFIFQYYREEENGRGNFPPRFSGLQFPNYSSELNVNALELDDSALYLCASSLVGPTSGFYEQYFGPGTRLTVT.

The rearrangement uses TRBV20-1 and TRBJ2-5; D possibly corresponds to TRBD1 (5 bases). The length of the CDR3 is 13 residues. CDR1 and CDR2 (germline): DFQATT, SNEGSKA (reference sequence). The V and J ends lost 5 bases and 0 bases respectively, with 10 bases between them. CDR3 region: CSAVPGYQETQYF. CDR3 in DNA: TGCAGTGCTGTCCCAGGGTACCAAGAGACCCAGTACTTC.

The rearrangement uses TRBV6-1 and TRBJ1-5; 12 bases fit TRBD1. The end of the DNA is better explained by TRBJ2-3, so the J call may be wrong. Germline V gene lookup returns CDR1 MNHNS and CDR2 SASEGT. CDR3 length equals 15 residues. The DNA of the CDR3 is TGTGCCAGCAGGCCGGGACAGGGGGCTTTTCAGCCCCAGTATTTT. Translation: CASRPGQGAFQPQYF.

The CDR3 sequence: CSASTGDTYNEQFF. The CDR3 region has the DNA TGCAGTGCTAGCACAGGGGACACCTACAATGAGCAGTTCTTC. The rearrangement uses TRBV20-1 and TRBJ2-1; the match to TRBD1 covers 7 bases. In germline, CDR1 is DFQATT, CDR2 SNEGSKA (reference sequence). The ends lost 3 bases at V and 2 bases at J; junction bases unmatched: 4. This CDR3 contains 14 residues.

This clonotype was detected ten times or more. This chain links TRBV6-1 with TRBJ2-7; 8 bases fit TRBD1. This CDR3 spans 13 amino acids. Germline V gene data show CDR1 as MNHNS and CDR2 as SASEGT. V trimming: 2 bases; J trimming: 6 bases; junction bases outside the gene matches: 3. The CDR3 reads CASSEWTGSEQYF. The CDR3 DNA follows: TGTGCCAGCAGTGAATGGACAGGGAGCGAGCAGTACTTC.

V gene TRBV7-9 combines with J gene TRBJ2-6, with D possibly being TRBD1 (6 bases). Per germline, CDR1 SEHNR and CDR2 FQNEAQ (reference sequence). V was clipped by 5 bases and J by 0 bases, with 14 bases between them. This CDR3 is built from 17 residues. The CDR3 is CASSRPGAASGANVLTF. The CDR3 DNA follows: TGTGCCAGCAGCCGCCCAGGGGCAGCCTCTGGGGCCAACGTCCTGACTTTC.

V usage is TRBV12-3 or TRBV12-4 and J usage is TRBJ2-1, with 10 bases fitting TRBD2. The CDR3 runs to 15 residues. Trimming cost V 7 bases and J 9 bases; bases outside gene matches: 12. The CDR3 sequence: CASIPIAGGLGEQFF. The CDR3 DNA reads TGTGCCAGCATCCCCATAGCGGGAGGATTGGGTGAGCAGTTCTTC.

This chain uses TRBV5-6 with TRBJ2-2; 7 bases map to TRBD1. Germline CDR1 and CDR2: SGHDT and YYEEEE. The CDR3 runs 16 residues. The ends lost 2 bases at V and 6 bases at J; junction bases unmatched: 10. The CDR3 coding sequence is TGTGCCAGCAGCTTAATGTGGGACAGCGGTCCCGGGGAGCTGTTTTTT. Protein: CASSLMWDSGPGELFF.

The sample holds many counts of this clonotype. CDR3 DNA sequence: TGTGCCAGCAGCCCCGCCGGGACAGTGGGACTCTCTGGGGCCAACGTCCTGACTTTC. Translation: CASSPAGTVGLSGANVLTF. V and J are TRBV7-2 and TRBJ2-6; possible D gene TRBD1, 7 bases. The CDR3 consists of 19 residues. Germline CDR1 reads SGHTA; CDR2 reads FQGNSA. Between the trimmed V and J ends, which lost 5 bases and 0 bases, there was a span of 20 bases. The full variable domain, rest sourced from reference TRBV7-2 and TRBJ2-6, is GAGVSQSPSNKVTEKGKDVELRCDPISGHTALYWYRQSLGQGLEFLIYFQGNSAPDKSGLPSDRFSAERTGGSVSTLTIQRTQQEDSAVYLCASSPAGTVGLSGANVLTFGAGSRLTVL.

The rearrangement joins TRBV29-1 to TRBJ2-1; TRBD1 agrees at 7 bases. V gave up 3 bases and J gave up 4 bases; unmatched junction bases: 12. The CDR3 consists of 16 residues. Germline V gene lookup returns CDR1 SQVTM and CDR2 ANQGSEA. The DNA for the CDR3 is TGCAGCGTTGATTCCGTCGTGGGACAGACTTACAATGAGCAGTTCTTC. This encodes CSVDSVVGQTYNEQFF.

The CDR3 is CASSIPGQETQYF. The CDR3 DNA reads as TGTGCCAGCAGTATCCCTGGCCAAGAGACCCAGTACTTC. The chain couples TRBV7-9 to TRBJ2-5; D is uncertain. This CDR3 is 13 amino acids long. V shed 6 bases and J shed 1 base, with 9 bases lying between them. From germline, CDR1 is SEHNR and CDR2 FQNEAQ (reference sequence).

This clonotype was counted a few times. The rearrangement links TRBV10-3 to TRBJ2-1; 12 bases line up with TRBD2. V shed 6 bases and J 3 bases; nucleotides not matched to a gene: 15. CDR3 size: 19 residues. Per germline, CDR1 ENHRY and CDR2 SYGVKD. This CDR3 is CAIRALTSGGPGIYNEQFF. The CDR3 DNA reads as TGTGCCATCAGAGCCCTGACTAGCGGGGGCCCTGGCATCTACAATGAGCAGTTCTTC.

This clonotype came up once. The V call is TRBV5-1, the J call TRBJ1-1; 7 bases agree with TRBD1. This CDR3 region has 13 residues. Trimming removed 4 bases from V and 7 bases from J; junction bases left unmatched: 7. CDR1 is SGHRS and CDR2 is YFSETQ in the germline V gene. Written as DNA, the CDR3 is TGCGCCAGCAGCAGGACAGGCTTCATTGAAGCTTTCTTT. It encodes CASSRTGFIEAFF.

The chain is built from TRBV28 and TRBJ2-1; 9 bases align to TRBD1. The V segment lost 5 bases and the J segment 16 bases; nucleotides outside the gene matches: 12. The CDR3 extends over 13 amino acids. The V gene's germline CDR1 is MDHEN and CDR2 SYDVKM. The CDR3 DNA reads TGTGCCAGCAGTCCCGGACAGGGGACGTTTTTATTCTTC. Translation: CASSPGQGTFLFF.

Remarks on this clonotype: At one end, the junction sequence differs from germline, possibly due to a read error. The V call is TRBV6-1, the J call TRBJ2-1; 7 bases fit TRBD2. Looked up from germline, CDR1 is MNHNS and CDR2 is SASEGT. CDR3 length equals 16 residues. The CDR3 protein is CASSEAVGSSGADGVF. CDR3 sequence (DNA): TGTGCCAGCAGTGAAGCGGTTGGGTCTAGCGGAGCCGACGGGGTCTTC.

Concerning this clonotype itself: One end of the junction varies from germline; a read error may be responsible. V is TRBV29-1 and J is TRBJ2-7, with TRBD1 matching 7 bases. The CDR3 has 14 amino acids. Looked up from germline, CDR1 is SQVTM and CDR2 is ANQGSEA. This CDR3 is CSAVRDSNSSEQYF. CDR3 nucleotide sequence: TGCAGCGCGGTCCGGGACAGCAACTCCTCCGAGCAGTACTTC.

This clonotype was observed a few times. The gene calls are TRBV7-9 and TRBJ2-1; 16 nucleotides align to TRBD2. The germline V gene encodes CDR1 SEHNR and CDR2 FQNEAQ (reference sequence). The junction had 7 bases not matched to a gene; V was cut back by 2 bases and J by 9 bases. The CDR3 is made up of 17 amino acids. CDR3 region: CASSLPGTSGGAGEQFF. The CDR3 nucleotides are TGTGCCAGCAGCTTACCCGGGACTAGCGGGGGGGCCGGTGAGCAGTTCTTC.

This clonotype occurred a few times. J is TRBJ1-1 and V is TRBV28; 8 nucleotides agree with TRBD1. V was clipped by 7 bases and J by 7 bases; unmatched bases: 14. This CDR3 contains 15 residues. The germline CDR1 and CDR2 sequences are MDHEN and SYDVKM. For the CDR3, the DNA is TGTGCCAGCAACCCCATTTCGGACAGGGCGGTTGAAGCTTTCTTT. Residues: CASNPISDRAVEAFF.

V usage is TRBV4-1 and J usage is TRBJ1-1; no reliable D call. Trimming left V 7 bases short and J 1 base short, with 10 bases between. CDR3 length: 13 amino acids. Germline V CDR1 and CDR2: MGHRA, YSYEKL. CDR3 nucleotide sequence: TGCGCCAGCATAGCTGCCCAGAACACTGAAGCTTTCTTT. Its translation: CASIAAQNTEAFF.

The chain uses TRBV12-3 or TRBV12-4 and TRBJ2-7; 9 bases line up with TRBD1. This CDR3 has 14 residues. The junction had 8 bases not matched to a gene; V was cut back by 5 bases and J by 6 bases. DNA for the CDR3: TGTGCCAGCAGTCGGACAGGGGCTTCTCTCGAGCAGTACTTC. This encodes CASSRTGASLEQYF.

A few counts support this clonotype. The J gene is TRBJ1-1, the V gene TRBV4-1; 7 bases align to TRBD1. Unmatched junction bases numbered 9, after V lost 4 bases and J lost 1 base. Germline CDR1 reads MGHRA; CDR2 reads YSYEKL. The CDR3 has 16 residues. The CDR3: CASSPRGDRQNTEAFF. The CDR3, as DNA: TGCGCCAGCAGCCCCCGAGGGGACAGACAGAACACTGAAGCTTTCTTT.

In this sample, this clonotype turned up a few times. V gene TRBV19 combines with J gene TRBJ2-2, with 7 positions matching TRBD1. Germline assignment: CDR1 LNHDA and CDR2 SQIVND (reference sequence). This CDR3 region has 15 residues. V lost 3 bases, J lost 4 bases, and 5 bases stayed unmatched. The CDR3 DNA follows: TGTGCCAGTAGTATCAACAGGGGTCTCACCGGGGAGCTGTTTTTT. Amino acid sequence: CASSINRGLTGELFF.

The rearrangement links TRBV29-1 to TRBJ1-2; D unresolved. The V end was cut by 5 bases, the J end by 5 bases, with 18 bases between. The CDR3 has 14 amino acids. CDR1 and CDR2 (germline): SQVTM, ANQGSEA. The CDR3, as DNA: TGCAGCGTTTGGGCAGGCCGGATCGGGTATGGCTACACCTTC. Translating it yields CSVWAGRIGYGYTF.

There are a few counts of this clonotype. The J gene is TRBJ2-7, the V gene TRBV7-8; D is possibly TRBD2 (6 bases). This CDR3 has 14 residues. V lost 7 bases and J lost 5, with 18 bases in between. Germline lookup yields CDR1 SGHVS and CDR2 FQNEAQ. As DNA, the CDR3 is TGTGCCAGCACCCCGAAGGGTGGCGGGGACGAGCAGTACTTC. Amino acids: CASTPKGGGDEQYF.